This T cell receptor (beta chain) was profiled in a study of T-cell memory formation after mild COVID-19. Remarks on this clonotype: Its specificity is not known.

Trimming left V 6 bases short and J 1 base short, with 12 bases between. Looked up from germline, CDR1 is DFQATT and CDR2 is SNEGSKA (reference sequence). This CDR3 is built from 13 residues. A single record per CDR3 protein comes from TCRdb applying MiXCR to the 5' RACE reads. The sample has roughly 320,000 distinct CDR3 sequences, 25% to 30% seen once. Study-wide results and limits: Clones that shrank (day 15 to 85) were balanced CD4/CD8, whereas later expanders leaned CD4+. Largely, contracting CD4+ clones fell within CM and EM, and contracting CD8+ clones within EMRA.

This clonotype was sampled from an adult woman who had mild COVID-19 (a few samples of this study predate the infection). Cell type and time point are not known. Sequencing was carried out using PBMCs or a T cell subset sorted from them (not recorded which). The chain links TRBV20-1 to TRBJ2-5; TRBD1 might be the D (6 bases). CDR3 sequence (DNA): TGCAGTGCCCCGGAAGGGGGCCAAGAGACCCAGTACTTC. This translates into CSAPEGGQETQYF.